This T cell receptor beta chain derives from a study of molecular identifiers for immune sequencing clone quantification. TCRdb reprocessed the PCR reads with MiXCR, giving one entry per CDR3 protein. The sample contains 70,000 to 95,000 distinct CDR3 sequences, around 17% of which appear only once. CDR3 size: 17 residues. After removal of 10 bases from V and 3 bases from J, the junction contained 11 bases not matched to a gene. Germline V gene sequence: CDR1 WNHNN, CDR2 SYGVQD (reference sequence). This chain joins TRBV10-1 and TRBJ2-4; 14 bases agree with TRBD2. The sequencing sample was made of naive CD8+ T cells from blood, with Jurkat cell RNA spiked in. The subset: FACS-sorted CD8+CD4-CCR7+CD45RA+ naive T cells. The sequence was collected from a human donor in good health. Some libraries in this study had Jurkat cell RNA spiked in. The CDR3 nucleotides are TGCGCCATCTCCGGGACTAGCGGGAGTCCCGGCAAAAACATTCAGTACTTC. This encodes CAISGTSGSPGKNIQYF.